Following are 14 T cell receptor beta chains from one sample sequenced in a study of cytomegalovirus exposure and HLA in healthy donors. The protocol was immunoSEQ multiplex PCR, while the TCRdb copy is restricted to in-frame clones and leaves out a portion. The sample records some 150,000 clones, approximately 86% being singletons. The sequenced sample was PBMCs. The receptors come from a human donor in good health.

The gene calls are TRBV27 and TRBJ2-3, with 8 bases fitting TRBD1. Per the germline V gene, CDR1 is MNHEY and CDR2 is SMNVEV (reference sequence). Trimming removed 5 bases from V and 7 bases from J; junction bases left unmatched: 5. This CDR3 contains 13 residues. As DNA, the CDR3 is TGTGCCAGCAGTGGAAACAGGGGGTATACGCAGTATTTT. Encoded protein: CASSGNRGYTQYF.

This chain links TRBV6-6 with TRBJ1-1; no firm D call. The CDR3 has 12 residues. V was shortened by 10 bases and J by 4 bases, with 13 bases between the two germline ends. Germline CDR1 and CDR2: MNHNY and SVGAGI (reference sequence). The CDR3 nucleotides are TGTGCCACCCTATGGAGTGGCACTGAAGCTTTCTTT. Translating gives CATLWSGTEAFF.

The chain is built from TRBV2 and TRBJ2-1; 7 nucleotides agree with TRBD1. The CDR3 is 11 residues long. The germline gives CDR1 SNHLY, CDR2 FYNNEI. Trimming at V came to 10 bases and at J to 4 bases, leaving 1 base not matched to a gene. This chain's CDR3 is CATQGYNEQFF. Here the CDR3 DNA reads TGTGCCACACAGGGGTACAATGAGCAGTTCTTC.

The J gene is TRBJ2-2, the V gene TRBV7-7; 8 nucleotides match TRBD1. This CDR3 is 15 amino acids long. Germline V gives CDR1 SSHAT, CDR2 FNYEAQ (reference sequence). V lost 5 bases and J lost 6; bases outside the gene matches: 8. The CDR3 nucleotides are TGTGCCAGCAGCCAGACAGGGGATCTTTCCGGGGAGCTGTTTTTT. This gives the protein CASSQTGDLSGELFF.

This chain joins TRBV5-1 and TRBJ2-7; TRBD1 agrees at 7 bases. This CDR3 has 12 amino acids. Germline V gives CDR1 SGHRS, CDR2 YFSETQ. The V and J ends lost 2 bases and 12 bases, in that order; junction bases with no gene match: 8. The DNA for the CDR3 is TGCGCCAGCAGCTTTGACGAGGGGGCGAGGTACTTC. This translates into CASSFDEGARYF.

This clone was recorded once. V and J are TRBV7-2 and TRBJ1-4; D is undetermined. Trimming took off 2 bases at V and 6 bases at J, with 7 bases between the two ends. The CDR3 sequence is 13 residues long. Germline V gene lookup returns CDR1 SGHTA and CDR2 FQGNSA. The CDR3 loop reads CASSLLAHEKLFF. The CDR3 DNA sequence: TGTGCCAGCAGCTTATTGGCCCATGAAAAACTGTTTTTT.

The chain is built from TRBV2 and TRBJ1-1; D may be TRBD1 (5 bases). V was clipped by 7 bases and J by 0 bases, with 12 bases between them. The CDR3 is made up of 14 amino acids. Germline values: CDR1 SNHLY, CDR2 FYNNEI. CDR3 protein: CASKFRGMNTEAFF. CDR3 DNA sequence: TGTGCCAGCAAATTTAGGGGTATGAACACTGAAGCTTTCTTT.

The chain has TRBV7-9 and TRBJ2-2; a weak D match, TRBD2 (6 bases). The V end lost 2 bases, the J end lost 2 bases, and 18 bases lay between the germline ends. The CDR3 totals 18 residues. In germline, CDR1 is SEHNR, CDR2 FQNEAQ (reference sequence). The CDR3 DNA is TGTGCCAGCAGCTTACAGTTAACCCGGGACTCCAACACCGGGGAGCTGTTTTTT. It encodes CASSLQLTRDSNTGELFF. Filled out from reference TRBV7-9 and TRBJ2-2, the complete variable domain reads DTGVSQNPRHKITKRGQNVTFRCDPISEHNRLYWYRQTLGQGPEFLTYFQNEAQLEKSRLLSDRFSAERPKGSFSTLEIQRTEQGDSAMYLCASSLQLTRDSNTGELFFGEGSRLTVL.

This chain joins TRBV9 and TRBJ2-2; a possible D gene is TRBD1 (6 bases). This CDR3 has 16 amino acids. V was shortened by 6 bases and J by 4 bases, with 19 bases between the two germline ends. Per germline, CDR1 SGDLS and CDR2 YYNGEE. CDR3 sequence: CASNPGQGFVTGELFF. For the CDR3, the DNA is TGTGCCAGCAACCCGGGACAAGGGTTCGTCACCGGGGAGCTGTTTTTT.

This rearrangement joins TRBV13 to TRBJ2-5; D uncertain. The CDR3 length is 14 residues. V was trimmed by 0 bases and J by 5 bases, leaving 10 bases between them. CDR1 is PRHDT, CDR2 FYEKMQ, per germline (reference sequence). CDR3 nucleotides: TGTGCCAGCAGCTTAGGCAGGTCTGTGGAGACCCAGTACTTC. Translating it yields CASSLGRSVETQYF.

The chain carries TRBV6-6 and TRBJ1-1; no clear D. V was trimmed by 6 bases and J by 3 bases, leaving 14 bases between them. The CDR3 contains 14 residues. Germline V gene sequence: CDR1 MNHNY, CDR2 SVGAGI (reference sequence). In DNA, the CDR3 is TGTGCCAGCAGGCTTGAAACTAGGGACACTGAAGCTTTCTTT. It yields the protein CASRLETRDTEAFF.

The chain has TRBV11-3 and TRBJ2-1; 9 bases line up with TRBD2. The CDR3 runs 15 residues. The germline V gene has CDR1 SGHNT and CDR2 YENEEA. The ends lost 5 bases at V and 1 base at J; junction bases unmatched: 3. CDR3 bases: TGTGCCAGCAGCCCTAGCGGGGATTCCTACAATGAGCAGTTCTTC. This gives the protein CASSPSGDSYNEQFF.

V is TRBV28 and J is TRBJ1-5; a weak D match, TRBD1 (6 bases). The CDR3 loop spans 16 amino acids. V shed 5 bases and J shed 3 bases, with 17 bases lying between them. CDR1 and CDR2 from the germline V gene are MDHEN and SYDVKM. CDR3 bases: TGTGCCAGCAGTGCGAGAGATTGGACAGTCAATCAGCCCCAGCATTTT. Translating gives CASSARDWTVNQPQHF.

The sample holds a few counts of this clone. This rearrangement joins TRBV9 to TRBJ1-2; TRBD1 matches at 12 bases. This CDR3 has 17 residues. The germline gives CDR1 SGDLS, CDR2 YYNGEE. V shed 0 bases and J 5 bases; nucleotides not matched to a gene: 8. CDR3 bases: TGTGCCAGCAGCGTAGATTTGGGACAGGGGGCAGGGTATGGCTACACCTTC. Amino acids: CASSVDLGQGAGYGYTF. Using reference TRBV9 and TRBJ1-2 for the parts outside the CDR3, the full variable domain is DSGVTQTPKHLITATGQRVTLRCSPRSGDLSVYWYQQSLDQGLQFLIQYYNGEERAKGNILERFSAQQFPDLHSELNLSSLELGDSALYFCASSVDLGQGAGYGYTFGSGTRLTVV.